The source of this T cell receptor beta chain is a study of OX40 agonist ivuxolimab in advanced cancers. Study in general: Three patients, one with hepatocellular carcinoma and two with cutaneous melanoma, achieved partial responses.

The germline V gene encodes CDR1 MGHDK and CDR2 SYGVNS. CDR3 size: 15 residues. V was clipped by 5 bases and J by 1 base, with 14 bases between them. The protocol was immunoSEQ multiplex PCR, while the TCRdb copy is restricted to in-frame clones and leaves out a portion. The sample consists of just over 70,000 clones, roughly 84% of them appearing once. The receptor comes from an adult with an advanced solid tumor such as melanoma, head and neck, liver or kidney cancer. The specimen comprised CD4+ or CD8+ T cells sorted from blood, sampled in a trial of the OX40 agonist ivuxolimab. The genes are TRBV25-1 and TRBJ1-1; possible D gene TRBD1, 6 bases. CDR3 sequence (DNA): TGTGCCAGCAGTACCCCCGGGGGCAAGAACACTGAAGCTTTCTTT. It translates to CASSTPGGKNTEAFF.